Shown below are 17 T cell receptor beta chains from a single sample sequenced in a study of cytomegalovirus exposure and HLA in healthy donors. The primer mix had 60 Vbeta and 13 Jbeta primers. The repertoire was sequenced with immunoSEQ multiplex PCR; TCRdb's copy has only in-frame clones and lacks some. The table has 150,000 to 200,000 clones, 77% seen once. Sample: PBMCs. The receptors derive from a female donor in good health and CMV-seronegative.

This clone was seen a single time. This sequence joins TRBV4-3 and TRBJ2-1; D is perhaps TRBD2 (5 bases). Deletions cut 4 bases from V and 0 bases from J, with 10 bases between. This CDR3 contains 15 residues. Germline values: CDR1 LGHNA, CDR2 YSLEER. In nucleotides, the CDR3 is TGCGCCAGCAGCCTTAATCGGGGCTCCTACAATGAGCAGTTCTTC. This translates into CASSLNRGSYNEQFF.

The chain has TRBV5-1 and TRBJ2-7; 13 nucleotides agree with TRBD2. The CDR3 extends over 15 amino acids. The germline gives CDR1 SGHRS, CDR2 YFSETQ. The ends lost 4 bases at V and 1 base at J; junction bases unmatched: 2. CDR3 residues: CASSRLAGGSYEQYF. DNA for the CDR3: TGCGCCAGCAGCAGACTAGCGGGAGGATCCTACGAGCAGTACTTC.

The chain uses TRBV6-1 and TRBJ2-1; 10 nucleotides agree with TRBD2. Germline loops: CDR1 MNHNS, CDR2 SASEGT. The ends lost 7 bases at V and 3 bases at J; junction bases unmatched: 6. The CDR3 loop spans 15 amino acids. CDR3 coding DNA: TGTGCCAGCACCCCGGGACTAGCGAGCTACAATGAGCAGTTCTTC. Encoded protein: CASTPGLASYNEQFF.

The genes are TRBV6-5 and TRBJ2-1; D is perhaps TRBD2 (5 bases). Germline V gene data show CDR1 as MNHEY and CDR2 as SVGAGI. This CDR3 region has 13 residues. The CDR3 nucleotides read TGTGCAACTACGGGATTTACCTACAATGAGCAGTTCTTC. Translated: CATTGFTYNEQFF.

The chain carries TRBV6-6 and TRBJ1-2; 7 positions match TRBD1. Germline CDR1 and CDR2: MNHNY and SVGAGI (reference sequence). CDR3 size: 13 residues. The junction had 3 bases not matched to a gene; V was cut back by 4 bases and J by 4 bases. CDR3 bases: TGTGCCAGCAGTTCAGGGGGAGGCTATGGCTACACCTTC. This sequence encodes CASSSGGGYGYTF.

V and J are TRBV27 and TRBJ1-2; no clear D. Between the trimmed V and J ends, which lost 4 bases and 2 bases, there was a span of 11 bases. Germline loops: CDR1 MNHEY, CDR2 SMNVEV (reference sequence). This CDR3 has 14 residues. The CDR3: CASSSDTVNYGYTF. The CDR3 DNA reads TGTGCCAGCAGTTCAGATACAGTCAACTATGGCTACACCTTC.

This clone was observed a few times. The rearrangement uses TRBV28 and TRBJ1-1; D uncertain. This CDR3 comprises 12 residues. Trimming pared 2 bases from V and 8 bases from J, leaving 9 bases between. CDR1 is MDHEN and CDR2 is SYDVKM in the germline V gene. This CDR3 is CASSLTTREAFF. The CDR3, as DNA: TGTGCCAGCAGTTTAACTACTAGGGAAGCTTTCTTT.

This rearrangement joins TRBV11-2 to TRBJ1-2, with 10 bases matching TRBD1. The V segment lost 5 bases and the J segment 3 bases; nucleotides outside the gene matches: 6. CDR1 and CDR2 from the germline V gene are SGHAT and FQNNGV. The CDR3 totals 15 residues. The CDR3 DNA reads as TGTGCCAGCAGCCGACAGGGGGCGGTGGACTATGGCTACACCTTC. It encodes CASSRQGAVDYGYTF. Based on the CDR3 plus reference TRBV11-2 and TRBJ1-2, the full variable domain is EAGVAQSPRYKIIEKRQSVAFWCNPISGHATLYWYQQILGQGPKLLIQFQNNGVVDDSQLPKDRFSAERLKGVDSTLKIQPAKLEDSAVYLCASSRQGAVDYGYTFGSGTRLTVV.

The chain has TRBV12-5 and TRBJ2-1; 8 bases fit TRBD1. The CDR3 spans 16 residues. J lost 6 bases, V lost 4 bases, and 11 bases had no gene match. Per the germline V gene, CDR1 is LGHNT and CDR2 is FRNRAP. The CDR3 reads CASGSVTGEGGNEQFF. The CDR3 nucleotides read TGTGCTAGTGGTTCGGTGACAGGGGAAGGGGGCAATGAGCAGTTCTTC.

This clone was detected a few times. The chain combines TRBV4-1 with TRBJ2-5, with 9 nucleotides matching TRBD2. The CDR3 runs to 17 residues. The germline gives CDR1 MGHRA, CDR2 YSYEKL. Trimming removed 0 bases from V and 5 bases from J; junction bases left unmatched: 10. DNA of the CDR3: TGCGCCAGCAGCCAAGATTTGGCGGGAGGGCCATACGAGACCCAGTACTTC. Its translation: CASSQDLAGGPYETQYF.

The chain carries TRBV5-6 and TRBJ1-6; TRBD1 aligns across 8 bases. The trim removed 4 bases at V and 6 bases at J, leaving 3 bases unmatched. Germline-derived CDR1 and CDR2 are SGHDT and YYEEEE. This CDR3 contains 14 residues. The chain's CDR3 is CASSGGTGNSPLHF. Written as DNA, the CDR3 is TGTGCCAGCAGCGGAGGGACAGGTAATTCACCCCTCCACTTT. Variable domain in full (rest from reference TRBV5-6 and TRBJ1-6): DAGVTQSPTHLIKTRGQQVTLRCSPKSGHDTVSWYQQALGQGPQFIFQYYEEEERQRGNFPDRFSGHQFPNYSSELNVNALLLGDSALYLCASSGGTGNSPLHFGNGTRLTVT.

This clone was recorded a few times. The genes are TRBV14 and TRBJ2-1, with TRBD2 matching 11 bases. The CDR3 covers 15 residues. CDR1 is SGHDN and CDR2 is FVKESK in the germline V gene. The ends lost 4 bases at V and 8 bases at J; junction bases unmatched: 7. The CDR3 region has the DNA TGTGCCAGCAGCCTATGGACTAGCGGGCTGGATGAGCAGTTCTTC. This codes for CASSLWTSGLDEQFF.

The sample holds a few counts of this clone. The CDR3 region is CASGGQGYSPLHF. The CDR3 DNA reads as TGTGCCAGCGGGGGACAGGGCTATTCACCCCTCCACTTT. V is TRBV2 and J is TRBJ1-6; 9 positions match TRBD1. The CDR3 spans 13 residues. V dropped 8 bases and J dropped 8; count of bases not matched to a gene: 4. Per germline, CDR1 SNHLY and CDR2 FYNNEI.

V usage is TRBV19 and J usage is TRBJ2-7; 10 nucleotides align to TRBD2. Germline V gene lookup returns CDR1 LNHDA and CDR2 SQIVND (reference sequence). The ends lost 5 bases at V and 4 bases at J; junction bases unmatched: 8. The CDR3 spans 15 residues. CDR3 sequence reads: CASSSSGLASYEQYF. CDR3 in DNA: TGTGCCAGTAGTTCATCGGGACTAGCGTCGTACGAGCAGTACTTC.

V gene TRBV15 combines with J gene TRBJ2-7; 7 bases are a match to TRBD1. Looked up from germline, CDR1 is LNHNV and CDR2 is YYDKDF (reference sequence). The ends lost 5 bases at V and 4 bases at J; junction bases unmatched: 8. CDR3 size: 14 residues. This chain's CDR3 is CATSGTETSYEQYF. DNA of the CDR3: TGTGCCACCAGCGGGACAGAGACCTCATACGAGCAGTACTTC.

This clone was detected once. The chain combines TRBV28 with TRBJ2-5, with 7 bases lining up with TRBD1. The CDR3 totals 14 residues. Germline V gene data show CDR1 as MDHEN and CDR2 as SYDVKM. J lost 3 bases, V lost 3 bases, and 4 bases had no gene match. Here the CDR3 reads CASSLRTGEETQYF. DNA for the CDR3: TGTGCCAGCAGTTTGCGGACAGGAGAAGAGACCCAGTACTTC.

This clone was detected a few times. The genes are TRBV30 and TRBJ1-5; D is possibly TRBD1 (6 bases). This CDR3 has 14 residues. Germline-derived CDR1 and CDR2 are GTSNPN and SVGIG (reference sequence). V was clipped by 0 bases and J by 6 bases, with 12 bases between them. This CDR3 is CAWSVVGAIQPQHF. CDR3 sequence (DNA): TGTGCCTGGAGTGTTGTGGGGGCGATTCAGCCCCAGCATTTT.